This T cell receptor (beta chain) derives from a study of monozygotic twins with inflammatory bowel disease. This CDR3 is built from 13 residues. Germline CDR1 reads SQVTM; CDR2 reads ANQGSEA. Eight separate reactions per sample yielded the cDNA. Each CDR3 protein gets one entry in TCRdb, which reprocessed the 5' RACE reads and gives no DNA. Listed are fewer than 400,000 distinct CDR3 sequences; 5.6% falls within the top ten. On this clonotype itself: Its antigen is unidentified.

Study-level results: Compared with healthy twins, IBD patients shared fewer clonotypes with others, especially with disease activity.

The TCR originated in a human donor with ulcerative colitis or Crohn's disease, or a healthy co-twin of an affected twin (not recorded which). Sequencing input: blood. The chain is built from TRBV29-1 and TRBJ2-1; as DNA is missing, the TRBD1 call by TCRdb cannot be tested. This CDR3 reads CSINRQGAGEQFF.